Listed below are T cell receptor beta chains from one sample, sequenced in a study of shared clonotypes between healthy human individuals. Sequencing used immunoSEQ multiplex PCR; TCRdb keeps in-frame clones, though not all of them. The repertoire has around 2,000,000 clones, around 95% of them found once; the top ten carry 0.13%. Sequences were obtained from naive CD4+ T cells sorted from blood. These receptors came from a man between 18 and 35 years old in good health. Both conserved end residues are part of each CDR3. D genes are given only for firm matches. Some rows mark clone size as missing; the rest say once, few, many or name a class of expanded clone.

d_gene	j_gene	abundance	v_gene	CDR3aa	CDR3nt
-	TRBJ1-1	-	TRBV28	CASLDTEAFF	TGTGCCAGCCTTGACACTGAAGCTTTCTTT
TRBD1	TRBJ2-7	once	TRBV7-2	CASTVDRGRDEQYF	TGTGCCAGCACCGTAGACAGGGGGAGGGACGAGCAGTACTTC
-	TRBJ2-1	-	TRBV5-1	CASSPSLVSSHNEQFF	TGCGCCAGCAGCCCCTCACTAGTCTCCTCCCACAATGAGCAGTTCTTC
TRBD2	TRBJ2-5	-	TRBV25-1	CASSEPGGAPETQYF	TGTGCCAGCAGTGAACCCGGGGGGGCCCCAGAGACCCAGTACTTC
TRBD1	TRBJ1-3	once	TRBV2	CASWTGVGNTIYF	TGTGCCAGCTGGACAGGGGTTGGAAACACCATATATTTT
TRBD1	TRBJ1-6	-	TRBV2	CASSAQDPGQGSPLHF	TGTGCCAGCAGTGCCCAGGACCCGGGACAGGGTTCACCCCTCCACTTT
-	TRBJ1-2	-	TRBV2	CASSEGTAYGYTF	TGTGCCAGCAGTGAGGGCACTGCCTATGGCTACACCTTC
TRBD2	TRBJ2-5	once	TRBV2	CASSEKGLAPYQETQYF	TGTGCCAGCAGTGAGAAGGGACTAGCCCCGTACCAAGAGACCCAGTACTTC
-	TRBJ1-6	many	TRBV23-1	CASSPPSPLHF	TGCGCCAGCAGTCCCCCGTCACCCCTCCACTTT
-	TRBJ2-5	-	TRBV10-3	CAIRRDNQETQYF	TGTGCCATCAGGCGGGACAACCAAGAGACCCAGTACTTC
TRBD2	TRBJ2-2	-	TRBV6-4	CASSDTGSSGGVSTGELFF	TGTGCCAGCAGTGACACTGGAAGTAGCGGGGGTGTGAGCACCGGGGAGCTGTTTTTT
-	TRBJ2-2	-	TRBV7-6	CASSESQGWNGELFF	TGTGCCAGCAGCGAATCACAGGGCTGGAACGGGGAGCTGTTTTTT
TRBD1	TRBJ2-7	-	TRBV18	CASSPTGDEQYF	TGTGCCAGCTCACCGACAGGGGACGAGCAGTACTTC
-	TRBJ1-3	once	TRBV19	CASSRPGTQSSGNTIYF	TGTGCCAGTAGTCGGCCCGGGACACAGAGCTCTGGAAACACCATATATTTT
-	TRBJ1-3	once	TRBV29-1	CSVETGSGNTIYF	TGCAGCGTCGAGACAGGCTCTGGAAACACCATATATTTT
TRBD1	TRBJ1-5	-	TRBV6-1	CASKGQGWFQPQHF	TGTGCCAGCAAAGGACAGGGGTGGTTCCAGCCCCAGCATTTT
-	TRBJ1-2	-	TRBV5-1	CASCHGDTNYGYTF	TGCGCCAGCTGCCATGGGGACACAAACTATGGCTACACCTTC
-	TRBJ2-7	-	TRBV7-9	CASSLREGKSYEQYF	TGTGCCAGCAGCTTAAGGGAAGGCAAATCCTACGAGCAGTACTTC
TRBD1	TRBJ1-6	-	TRBV28	CASSTTGSWSPLHF	TGTGCCAGCAGTACGACAGGGTCATGGTCACCCCTCCACTTT
-	TRBJ1-2	-	TRBV2	CASSSRGYGYTF	TGTGCCAGCAGTTCCAGGGGATATGGCTACACCTTC
-	TRBJ2-5	-	TRBV21-1	CASSKRWQGRRKQETQYF	TGTGCCAGCAGCAAACGATGGCAGGGGCGCCGGAAACAAGAGACCCAGTACTTC